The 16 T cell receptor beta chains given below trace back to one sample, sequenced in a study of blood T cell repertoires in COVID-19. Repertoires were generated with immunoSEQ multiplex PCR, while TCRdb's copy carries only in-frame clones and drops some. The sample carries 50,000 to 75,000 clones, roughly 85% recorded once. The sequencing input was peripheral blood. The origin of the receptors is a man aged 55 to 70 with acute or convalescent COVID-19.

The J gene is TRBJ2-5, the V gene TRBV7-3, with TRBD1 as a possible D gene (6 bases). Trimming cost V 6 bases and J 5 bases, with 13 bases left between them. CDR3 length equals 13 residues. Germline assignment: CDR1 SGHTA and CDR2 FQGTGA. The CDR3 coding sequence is TGTGCCAGCAGTTCAGGGGCGAAGGAGACCCAGTACTTC. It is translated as CASSSGAKETQYF.

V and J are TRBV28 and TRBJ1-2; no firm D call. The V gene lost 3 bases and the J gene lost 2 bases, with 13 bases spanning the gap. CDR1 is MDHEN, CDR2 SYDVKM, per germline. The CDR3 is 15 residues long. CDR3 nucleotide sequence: TGTGCCAGCAGTTTCGGCCCGGGTAGAAACTATGGCTACACCTTC. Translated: CASSFGPGRNYGYTF.

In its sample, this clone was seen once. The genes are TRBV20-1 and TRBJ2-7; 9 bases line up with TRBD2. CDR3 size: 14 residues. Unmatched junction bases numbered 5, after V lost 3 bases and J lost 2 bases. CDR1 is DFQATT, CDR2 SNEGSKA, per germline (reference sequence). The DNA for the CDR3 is TGCAGTGCTAGTTTCGCTAGCGGGACCTACGAGCAGTACTTC. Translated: CSASFASGTYEQYF.

CDR3 in DNA: TGTGCCTCCGGAAGACAGCGCGATGGTTCTGAAGCTTTCTTT. This gives the protein CASGRQRDGSEAFF. The V gene is TRBV10-3, the J gene TRBJ1-1; tentative D call: TRBD1 (5 bases). Trimming pared 11 bases from V and 6 bases from J, leaving 22 bases between. The CDR3 is 14 amino acids. Germline assignment: CDR1 ENHRY and CDR2 SYGVKD.

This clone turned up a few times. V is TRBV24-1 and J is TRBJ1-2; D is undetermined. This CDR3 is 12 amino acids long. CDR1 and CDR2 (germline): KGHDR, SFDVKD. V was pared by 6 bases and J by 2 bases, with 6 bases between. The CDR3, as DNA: TGTGCCACCAGTCACAGAAACTATGGCTACACCTTC. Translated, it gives CATSHRNYGYTF.

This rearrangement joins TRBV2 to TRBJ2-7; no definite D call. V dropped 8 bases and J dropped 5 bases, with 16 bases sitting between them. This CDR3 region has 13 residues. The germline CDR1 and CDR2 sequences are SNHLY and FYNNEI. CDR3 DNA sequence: TGTGCCAGCGCCCCACAGTGGGCCCACGAGCAGTACTTC. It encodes CASAPQWAHEQYF.

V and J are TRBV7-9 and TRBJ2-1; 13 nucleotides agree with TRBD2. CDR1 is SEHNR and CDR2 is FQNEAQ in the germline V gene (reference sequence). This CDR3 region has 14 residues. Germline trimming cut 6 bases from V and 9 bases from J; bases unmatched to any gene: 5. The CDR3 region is CASRLAGGVGEQFF. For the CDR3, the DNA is TGTGCCAGCAGACTAGCGGGAGGGGTGGGTGAGCAGTTCTTC.

The CDR3 is CASSVHRETEAFF. For the CDR3, the DNA is TGTGCCAGCAGCGTACATAGGGAGACTGAAGCTTTCTTT. The chain combines TRBV9 with TRBJ1-1; D not resolved. The V end lost 1 base, the J end lost 5 bases, and 9 bases lay between the germline ends. The CDR3 loop spans 13 amino acids. CDR1 and CDR2 from the germline V gene are SGDLS and YYNGEE. The full variable domain, completed using reference TRBV9 and TRBJ1-1, is DSGVTQTPKHLITATGQRVTLRCSPRSGDLSVYWYQQSLDQGLQFLIQYYNGEERAKGNILERFSAQQFPDLHSELNLSSLELGDSALYFCASSVHRETEAFFGQGTRLTVV.

The CDR3 loop is CASSPSIRPSGGTDTQYF. DNA for the CDR3: TGTGCCAGCAGCCCTTCCATCAGGCCCTCGGGAGGCACAGATACGCAGTATTTT. This chain joins TRBV9 and TRBJ2-3; possible D gene TRBD2, 6 bases. Germline V lookup: CDR1 SGDLS, CDR2 YYNGEE. The CDR3 length is 18 residues. The V gene lost 4 bases and the J gene lost 1 base, with 22 bases spanning the gap.

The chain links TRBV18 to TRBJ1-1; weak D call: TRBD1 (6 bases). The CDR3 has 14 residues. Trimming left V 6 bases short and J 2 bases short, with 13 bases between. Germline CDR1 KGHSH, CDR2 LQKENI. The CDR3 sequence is CASSIQGPNTEAFF. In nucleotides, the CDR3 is TGTGCCAGCTCCATACAGGGCCCCAACACTGAAGCTTTCTTT.

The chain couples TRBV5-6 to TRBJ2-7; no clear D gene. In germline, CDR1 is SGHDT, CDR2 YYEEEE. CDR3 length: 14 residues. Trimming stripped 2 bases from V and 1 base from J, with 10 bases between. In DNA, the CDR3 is TGTGCCAGCAGCTTTAAAGGCGGTTCCTACGAGCAGTACTTC. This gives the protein CASSFKGGSYEQYF.

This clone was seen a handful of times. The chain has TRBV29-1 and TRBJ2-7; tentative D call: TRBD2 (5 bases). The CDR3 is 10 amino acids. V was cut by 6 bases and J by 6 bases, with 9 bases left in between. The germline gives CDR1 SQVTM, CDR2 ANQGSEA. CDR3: CSVAESEQYF. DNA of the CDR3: TGCAGCGTAGCGGAGAGCGAGCAGTACTTC.

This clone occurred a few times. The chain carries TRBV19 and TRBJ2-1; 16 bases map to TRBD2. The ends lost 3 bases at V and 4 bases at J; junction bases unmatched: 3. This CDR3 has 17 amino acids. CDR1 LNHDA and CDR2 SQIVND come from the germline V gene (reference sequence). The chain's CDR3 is CASSMGLAGGPYNEQFF. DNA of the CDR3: TGTGCCAGTAGTATGGGACTAGCGGGAGGGCCTTACAATGAGCAGTTCTTC.

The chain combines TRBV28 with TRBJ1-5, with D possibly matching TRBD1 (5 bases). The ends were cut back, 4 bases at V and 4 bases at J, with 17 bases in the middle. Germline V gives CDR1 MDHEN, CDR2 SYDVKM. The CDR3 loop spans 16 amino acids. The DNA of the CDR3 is TGTGCCAGCAGTTCAACAGACAGACCCGGGAATCAGCCCCAGCATTTT. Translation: CASSSTDRPGNQPQHF.

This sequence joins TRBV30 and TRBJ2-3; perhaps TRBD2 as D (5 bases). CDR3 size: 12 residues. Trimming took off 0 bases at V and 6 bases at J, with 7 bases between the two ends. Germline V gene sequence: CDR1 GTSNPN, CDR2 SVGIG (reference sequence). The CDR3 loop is CAWSVSGDTQYF. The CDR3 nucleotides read TGTGCCTGGAGTGTCTCGGGGGATACGCAGTATTTT.

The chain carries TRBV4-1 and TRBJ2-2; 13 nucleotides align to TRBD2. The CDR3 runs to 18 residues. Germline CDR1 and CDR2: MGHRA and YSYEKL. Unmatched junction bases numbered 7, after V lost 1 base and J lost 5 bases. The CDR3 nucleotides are TGCGCCAGCAGCCAAGGAGGACTAGCGGGAGTAGGGACCGGGGAGCTGTTTTTT. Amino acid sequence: CASSQGGLAGVGTGELFF.